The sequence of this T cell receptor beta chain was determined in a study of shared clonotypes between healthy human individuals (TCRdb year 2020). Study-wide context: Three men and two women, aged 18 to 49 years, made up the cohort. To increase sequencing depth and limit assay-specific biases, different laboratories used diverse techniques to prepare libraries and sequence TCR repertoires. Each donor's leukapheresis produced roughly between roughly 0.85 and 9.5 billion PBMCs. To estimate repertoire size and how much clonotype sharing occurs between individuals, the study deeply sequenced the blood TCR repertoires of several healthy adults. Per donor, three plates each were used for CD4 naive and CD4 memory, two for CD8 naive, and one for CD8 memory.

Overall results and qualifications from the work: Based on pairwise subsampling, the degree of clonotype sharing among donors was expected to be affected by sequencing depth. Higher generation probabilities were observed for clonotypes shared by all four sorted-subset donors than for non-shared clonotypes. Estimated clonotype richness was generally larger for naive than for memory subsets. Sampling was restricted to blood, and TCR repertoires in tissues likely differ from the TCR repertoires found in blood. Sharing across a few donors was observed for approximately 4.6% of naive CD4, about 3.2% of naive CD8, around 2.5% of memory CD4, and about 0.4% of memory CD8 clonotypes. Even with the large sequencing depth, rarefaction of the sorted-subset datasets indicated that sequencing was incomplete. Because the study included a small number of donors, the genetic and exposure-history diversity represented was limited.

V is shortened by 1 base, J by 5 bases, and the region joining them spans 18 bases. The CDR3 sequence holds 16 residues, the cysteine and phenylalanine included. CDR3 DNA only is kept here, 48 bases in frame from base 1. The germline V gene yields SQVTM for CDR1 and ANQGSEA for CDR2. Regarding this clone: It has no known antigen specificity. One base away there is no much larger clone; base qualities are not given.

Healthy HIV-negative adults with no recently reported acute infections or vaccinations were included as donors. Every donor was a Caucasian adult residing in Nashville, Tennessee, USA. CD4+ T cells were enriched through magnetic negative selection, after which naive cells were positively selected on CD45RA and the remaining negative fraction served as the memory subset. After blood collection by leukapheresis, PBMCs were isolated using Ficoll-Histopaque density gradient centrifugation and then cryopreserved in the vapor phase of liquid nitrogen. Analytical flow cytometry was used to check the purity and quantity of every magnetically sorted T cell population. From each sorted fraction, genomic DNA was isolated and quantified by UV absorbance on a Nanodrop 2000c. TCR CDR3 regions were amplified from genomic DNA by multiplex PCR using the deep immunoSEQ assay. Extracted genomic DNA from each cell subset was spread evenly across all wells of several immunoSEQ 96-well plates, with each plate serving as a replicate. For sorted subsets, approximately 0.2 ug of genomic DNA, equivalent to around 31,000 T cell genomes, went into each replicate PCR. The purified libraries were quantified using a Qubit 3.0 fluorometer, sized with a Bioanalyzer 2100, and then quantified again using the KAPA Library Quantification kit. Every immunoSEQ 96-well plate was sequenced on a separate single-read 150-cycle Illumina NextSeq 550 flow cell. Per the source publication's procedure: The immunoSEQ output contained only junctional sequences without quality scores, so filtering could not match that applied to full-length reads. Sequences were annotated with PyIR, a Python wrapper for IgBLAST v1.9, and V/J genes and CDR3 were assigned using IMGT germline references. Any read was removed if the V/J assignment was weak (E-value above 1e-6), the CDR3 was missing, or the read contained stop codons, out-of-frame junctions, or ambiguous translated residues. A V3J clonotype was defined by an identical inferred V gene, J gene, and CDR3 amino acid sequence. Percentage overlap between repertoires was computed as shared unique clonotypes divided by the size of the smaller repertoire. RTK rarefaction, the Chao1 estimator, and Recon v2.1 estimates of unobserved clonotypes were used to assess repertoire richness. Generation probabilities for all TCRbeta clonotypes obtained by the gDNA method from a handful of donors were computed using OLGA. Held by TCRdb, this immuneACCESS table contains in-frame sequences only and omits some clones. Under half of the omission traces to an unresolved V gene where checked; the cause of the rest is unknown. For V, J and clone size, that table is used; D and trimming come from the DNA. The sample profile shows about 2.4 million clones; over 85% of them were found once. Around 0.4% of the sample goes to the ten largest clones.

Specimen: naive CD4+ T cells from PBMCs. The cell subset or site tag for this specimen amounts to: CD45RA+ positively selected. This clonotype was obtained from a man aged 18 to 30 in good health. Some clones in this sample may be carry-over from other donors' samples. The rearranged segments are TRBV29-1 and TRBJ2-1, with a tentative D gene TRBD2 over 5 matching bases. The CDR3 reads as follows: CSVEGPLVDVDNEQFF. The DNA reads TGCAGCGTTGAAGGTCCACTAGTTGACGTGGACAATGAGCAGTTCTTC.